This T cell receptor (beta chain) was sequenced during a study of Ad26.COV2.S vaccination and SARS-CoV-2 variants (dated by TCRdb to the early 2020s). A note on the overall study: Donors in the vaccine arm were drawn from COV1001, a multicentre, randomized, double-blind, placebo-controlled phase I-IIa trial testing Ad26.COV2.S in healthy adults. Blinding of investigators to trial group allocation was maintained during experiments and outcome assessment. Trial participants were randomized into five groups of five: low-dose or high-dose Ad26.COV2.S given once or twice, or placebo on both occasions. Ad26.COV2.S was administered intramuscularly at 5 x 10^10 or 1 x 10^11 viral particles, either as a single shot or as two shots given 56 days apart. The TCR-sequenced set comprised about 30 samples: some 20 Ad26.COV2.S vaccine recipients, 5 placebo recipients and 8 SARS-CoV-2 convalescent individuals. Sequencing of the TCRbeta repertoire served to evaluate the specificity and breadth of SARS-CoV-2-reactive T cell receptors following Ad26.COV2.S vaccination. Broader findings and caveats from the paper: The study lacked the statistical power to compare responses across vaccine doses or regimens. Higher spike-specific TCR breadth was observed in Ad26.COV2.S recipients than in placebo recipients (P = 0.0014). Non-spike TCR breadth was comparable between vaccine and placebo recipients, consistent with the vaccine containing only spike. The authors noted that the TCR breadth and depth analyses may have underestimated total T cell responses. After vaccination, substantial breadth of spike-specific CD8+ and CD4+ T cell responses was reported.

For this chain, trimming is 0 bases at the V end and 1 base at the J end, and the number of junction bases without a gene match is 7. Including cysteine and phenylalanine, the CDR3 has 17 amino acids. The kept DNA is CDR3 alone, 51 bases in frame from the first base. From a lookup of the germline V gene, CDR1 and CDR2 are SGHRS and YFSETQ. The sample's treatment or condition label, decoded: around 19 received Ad26.COV2.S at low or high dose, single or two shots; roughly five received placebo; per-sample allocation not given. Repertoires of vaccine and placebo recipients were sequenced from samples collected on day 63 after the first injection. Cohort 1b enrolled fewer than 30 adults aged 18-55 years at a single site in Boston, USA, between 29 July and 7 August 2020. Ad26.COV2.S was a replication-incompetent adenovirus type 26 vector that expressed a prefusion-stabilized SARS-CoV-2 spike protein derived from the original Wuhan strain.

TCRbeta CDR3 regions were sequenced with the immunoSEQ Assay. After extraction, genomic DNA underwent amplification by bias-controlled multiplex PCR, followed by high-throughput sequencing. Turning to the authors' computational methods: To quantify the absolute abundance of every unique TCRbeta CDR3 region, sequences were collapsed and filtered. T cell fraction was estimated by normalization of TCRbeta template counts to usable DNA, with usable DNA being measured through amplification of reference genes present in all nucleated cells. Repertoire TCRs were annotated as SARS-CoV-2-specific by exact matching of V gene, CDR3 amino acid sequence and J gene to a known reactive TCR set. The reference SARS-CoV-2 TCR set came from MIRA and was filtered for enrichment in COVID-19-positive ImmuneCODE repertoires, removing public or cross-reactive TCRs. Using the MIRA antigens, annotated TCRs were further analysed by specific ORF or by position within an ORF. Breadth was defined as annotated unique rearrangements over total unique productive rearrangements; depth was the summed frequency of those rearrangements. TCR breadth was compared between groups using two-sided Wilcoxon rank-sum tests. TCRdb provides this immuneACCESS table in a form limited to in-frame rearrangements. Some clones are lacking; in checked studies, under half of them reflect an unresolved V gene, and why the rest are absent is not known. That table is the source of V, J and clone size, and D and trimming were worked out from the DNA. The sample table holds about 410,000 clones, of which 70% to 90% were seen once. 1.9% of the sample rests with the top ten.

As for this clone: Its antigen remains unidentified. Base qualities are not provided; no much larger clone lies one nucleotide away.

Sequenced here: peripheral blood, sampled in a trial of Ad26.COV2.S vaccine versus placebo. The sequence came from a person aged 18 to 65 who received the Ad26.COV2.S COVID-19 vaccine or a placebo. The rearranged segments are TRBV5-1 and TRBJ2-3, with 8 middle bases fitting TRBD2. CDR3 region: CASSLGGLARGTDTQYF. Here is the DNA: TGCGCCAGCAGCTTGGGAGGACTAGCTCGGGGCACAGATACGCAGTATTTT.